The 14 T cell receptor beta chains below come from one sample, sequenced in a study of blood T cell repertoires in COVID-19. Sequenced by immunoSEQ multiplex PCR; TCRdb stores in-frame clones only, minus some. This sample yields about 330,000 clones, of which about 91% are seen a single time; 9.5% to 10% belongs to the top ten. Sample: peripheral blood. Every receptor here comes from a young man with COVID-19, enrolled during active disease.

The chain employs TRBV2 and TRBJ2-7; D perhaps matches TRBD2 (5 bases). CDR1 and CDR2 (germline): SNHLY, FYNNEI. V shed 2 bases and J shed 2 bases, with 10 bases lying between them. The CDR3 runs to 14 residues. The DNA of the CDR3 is TGTGCCAGCAGTGAAAGCGGCAGGCCCTACGAGCAGTACTTC. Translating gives CASSESGRPYEQYF.

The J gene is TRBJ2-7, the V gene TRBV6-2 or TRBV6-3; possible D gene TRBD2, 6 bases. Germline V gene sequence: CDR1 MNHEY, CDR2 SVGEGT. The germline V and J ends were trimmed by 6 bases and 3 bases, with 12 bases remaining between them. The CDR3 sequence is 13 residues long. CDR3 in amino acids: CASSPYGSYEQYF. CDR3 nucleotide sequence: TGTGCCAGCAGCCCTTACGGGAGCTACGAGCAGTACTTC.

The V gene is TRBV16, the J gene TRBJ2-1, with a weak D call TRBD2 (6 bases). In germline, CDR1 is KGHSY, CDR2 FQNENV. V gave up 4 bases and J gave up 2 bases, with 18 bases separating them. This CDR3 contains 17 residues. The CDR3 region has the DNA TGTGCCAGCAGCCCCTACCAAAAGGGACTTACCTACAATGAGCAGTTCTTC. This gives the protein CASSPYQKGLTYNEQFF.

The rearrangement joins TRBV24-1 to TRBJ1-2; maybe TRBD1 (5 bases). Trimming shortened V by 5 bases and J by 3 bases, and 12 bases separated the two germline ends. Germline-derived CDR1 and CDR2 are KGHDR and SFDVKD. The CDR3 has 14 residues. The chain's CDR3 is CATSGATGDYGYTF. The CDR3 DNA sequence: TGTGCCACCAGTGGGGCCACAGGAGACTATGGCTACACCTTC.

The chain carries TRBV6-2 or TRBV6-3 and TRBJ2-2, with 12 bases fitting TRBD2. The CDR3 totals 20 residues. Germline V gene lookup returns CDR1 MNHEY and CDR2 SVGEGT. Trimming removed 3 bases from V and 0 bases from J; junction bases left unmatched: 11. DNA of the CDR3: TGTGCCAGCAGTTATTCTGGAAAGACTAGCGGGGGAGCGAACACCGGGGAGCTGTTTTTT. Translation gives CASSYSGKTSGGANTGELFF.

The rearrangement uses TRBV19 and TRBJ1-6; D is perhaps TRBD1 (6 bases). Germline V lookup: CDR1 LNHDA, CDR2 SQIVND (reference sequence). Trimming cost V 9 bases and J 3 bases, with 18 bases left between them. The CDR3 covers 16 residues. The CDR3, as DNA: TGTGCCAGCAGGGAGACAGGCGGCAGCTATAATTCACCCCTCCACTTT. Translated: CASRETGGSYNSPLHF.

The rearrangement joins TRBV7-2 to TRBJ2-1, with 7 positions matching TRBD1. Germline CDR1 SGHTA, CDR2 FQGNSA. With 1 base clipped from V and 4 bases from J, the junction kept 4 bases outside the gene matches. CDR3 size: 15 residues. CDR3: CASSLEGTVYNEQFF. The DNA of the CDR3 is TGTGCCAGCAGCTTAGAAGGGACAGTATACAATGAGCAGTTCTTC.

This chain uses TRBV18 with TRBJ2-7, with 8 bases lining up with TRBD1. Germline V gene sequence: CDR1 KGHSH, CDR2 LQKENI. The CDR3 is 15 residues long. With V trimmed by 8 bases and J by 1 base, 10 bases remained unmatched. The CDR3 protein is CASTRGQEPSYEQYF. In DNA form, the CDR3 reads TGTGCCAGCACCAGGGGGCAGGAACCATCCTACGAGCAGTACTTC.

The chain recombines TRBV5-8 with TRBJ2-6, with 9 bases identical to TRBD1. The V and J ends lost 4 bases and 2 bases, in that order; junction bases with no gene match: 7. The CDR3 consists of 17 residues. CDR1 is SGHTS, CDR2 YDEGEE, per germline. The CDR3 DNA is TGTGCCAGCAGCCTGGGGACAGGGTGGCCTGGGGCCAACGTCCTGACTTTC. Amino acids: CASSLGTGWPGANVLTF.

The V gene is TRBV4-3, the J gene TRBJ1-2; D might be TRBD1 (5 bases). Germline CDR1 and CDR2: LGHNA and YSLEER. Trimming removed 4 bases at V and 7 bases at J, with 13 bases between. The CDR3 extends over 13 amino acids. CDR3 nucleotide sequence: TGCGCCAGCAGCCTCCAGGGAGGGTTTGGCTACACCTTC. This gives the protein CASSLQGGFGYTF.

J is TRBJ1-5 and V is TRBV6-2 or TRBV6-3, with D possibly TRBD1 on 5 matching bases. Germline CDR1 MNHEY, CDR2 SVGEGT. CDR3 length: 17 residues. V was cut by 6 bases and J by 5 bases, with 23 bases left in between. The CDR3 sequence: CASSQTIKGPKHQPQHF. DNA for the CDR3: TGTGCCAGCAGCCAGACAATAAAGGGGCCTAAACATCAGCCCCAGCATTTT.

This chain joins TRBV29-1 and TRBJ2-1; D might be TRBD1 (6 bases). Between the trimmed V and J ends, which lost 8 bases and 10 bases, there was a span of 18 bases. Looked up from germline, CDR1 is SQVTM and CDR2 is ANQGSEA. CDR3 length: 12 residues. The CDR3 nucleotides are TGCAGCACCCCCGACAGGAAGGGCGAGCAGTTCTTC. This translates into CSTPDRKGEQFF.

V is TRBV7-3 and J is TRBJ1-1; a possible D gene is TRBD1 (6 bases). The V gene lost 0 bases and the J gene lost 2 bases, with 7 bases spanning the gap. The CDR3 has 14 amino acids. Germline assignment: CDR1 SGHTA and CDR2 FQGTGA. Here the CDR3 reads CASSLTGANTEAFF. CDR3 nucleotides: TGTGCCAGCAGCTTAACGGGGGCCAACACTGAAGCTTTCTTT.

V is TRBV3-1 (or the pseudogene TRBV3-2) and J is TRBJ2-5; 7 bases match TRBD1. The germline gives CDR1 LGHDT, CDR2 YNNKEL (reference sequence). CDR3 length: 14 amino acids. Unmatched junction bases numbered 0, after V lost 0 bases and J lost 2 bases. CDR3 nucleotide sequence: TGTGCCAGCAGCCAAGAGGACAGGCAAGAGACCCAGTACTTC. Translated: CASSQEDRQETQYF.